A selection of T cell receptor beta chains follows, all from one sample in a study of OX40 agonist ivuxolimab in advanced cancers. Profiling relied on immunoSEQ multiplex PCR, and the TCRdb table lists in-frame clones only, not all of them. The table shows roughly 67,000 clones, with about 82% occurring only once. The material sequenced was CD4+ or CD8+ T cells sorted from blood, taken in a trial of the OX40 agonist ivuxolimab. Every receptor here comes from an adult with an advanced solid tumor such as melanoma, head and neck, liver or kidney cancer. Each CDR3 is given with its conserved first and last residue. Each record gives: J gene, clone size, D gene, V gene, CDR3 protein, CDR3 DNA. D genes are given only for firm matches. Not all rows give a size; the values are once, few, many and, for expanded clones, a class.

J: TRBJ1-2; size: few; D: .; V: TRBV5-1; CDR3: CASSLALAGYGYTF; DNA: TGCGCCAGCAGCTTGGCCTTGGCAGGCTATGGCTACACCTTC
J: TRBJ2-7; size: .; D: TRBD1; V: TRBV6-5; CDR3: CASSYPSGTGSYEQYF; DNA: TGTGCCAGCAGTTACCCCTCCGGGACAGGGTCCTACGAGCAGTACTTC
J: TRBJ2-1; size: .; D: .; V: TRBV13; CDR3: CASSLETGTGSGEQFF; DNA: TGTGCCAGCAGCTTAGAGACGGGCACAGGCAGTGGTGAGCAGTTCTTC
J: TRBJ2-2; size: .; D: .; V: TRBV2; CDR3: CASSDIGGANTGELFF; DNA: TGTGCCAGCAGTGATATCGGAGGAGCGAACACCGGGGAGCTGTTTTTT
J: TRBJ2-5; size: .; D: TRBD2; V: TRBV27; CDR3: CASSFASGRQETQYF; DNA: TGTGCCAGCAGTTTTGCTAGCGGTCGACAAGAGACCCAGTACTTC
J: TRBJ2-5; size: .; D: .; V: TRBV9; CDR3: CASSVAGGAETQYF; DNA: TGTGCCAGCAGCGTTGCTGGTGGGGCAGAGACCCAGTACTTC
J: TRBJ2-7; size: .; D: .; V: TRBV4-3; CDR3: CASSQEHGSSSYEQYF; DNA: TGCGCCAGCAGCCAAGAACACGGGTCGAGCTCCTACGAGCAGTACTTC
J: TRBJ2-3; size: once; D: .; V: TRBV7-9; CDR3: CASSLNPQATDTQYF; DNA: TGTGCCAGCAGCTTAAACCCGCAAGCCACAGATACGCAGTATTTT
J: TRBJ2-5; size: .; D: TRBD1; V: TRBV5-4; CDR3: CASSSKTGDGTQYF; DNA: TGTGCCAGCAGCTCTAAGACAGGGGACGGGACCCAGTACTTC
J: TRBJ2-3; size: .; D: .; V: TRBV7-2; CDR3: CASSWVAGYTDTQYF; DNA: TGTGCCAGCAGCTGGGTGGCGGGGTACACAGATACGCAGTATTTT
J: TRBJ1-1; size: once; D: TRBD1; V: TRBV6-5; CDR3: CASSVGQGLDTEAFF; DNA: TGTGCCAGCAGTGTGGGACAGGGGTTGGACACTGAAGCTTTCTTT
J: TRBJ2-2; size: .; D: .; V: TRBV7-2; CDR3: CASSYTNTGELFF; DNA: TGTGCCAGCAGTTACACGAACACCGGGGAGCTGTTTTTT
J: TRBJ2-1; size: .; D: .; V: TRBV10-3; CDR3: CAIRDVASSYNEQFF; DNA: TGTGCCATCAGGGACGTGGCCAGCTCCTACAATGAGCAGTTCTTC
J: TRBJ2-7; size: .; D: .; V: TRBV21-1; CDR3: CASSKKGRSSYEQYF; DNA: TGTGCCAGCAGCAAAAAGGGAAGGAGCTCCTACGAGCAGTACTTC
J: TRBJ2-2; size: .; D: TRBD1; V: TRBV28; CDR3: CASRSSPGQGNTGELFF; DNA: TGTGCCAGCAGGTCCTCTCCGGGACAGGGGAACACCGGGGAGCTGTTTTTT
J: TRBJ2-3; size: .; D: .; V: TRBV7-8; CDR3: CASSLARAAGSTDTQYF; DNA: TGTGCCAGCAGCTTAGCCCGCGCCGCGGGTAGCACAGATACGCAGTATTTT
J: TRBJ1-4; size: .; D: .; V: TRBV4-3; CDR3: CASSRNTGATNEKLFF; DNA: TGCGCCAGCAGCCGGAATACGGGTGCAACTAATGAAAAACTGTTTTTT
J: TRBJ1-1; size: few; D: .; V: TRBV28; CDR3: CASSLGSWAGAKNTEAFF; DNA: TGTGCCAGCAGTTTAGGGAGTTGGGCAGGGGCGAAGAACACTGAAGCTTTCTTT
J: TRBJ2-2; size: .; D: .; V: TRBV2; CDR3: CASSVRRNTGELFF; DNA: TGTGCCAGCAGTGTCCGGAGAAACACCGGGGAGCTGTTTTTT
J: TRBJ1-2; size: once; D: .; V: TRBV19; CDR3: CASSSGGYGYTF; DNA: TGTGCCAGTAGTTCGGGCGGCTATGGCTACACCTTC
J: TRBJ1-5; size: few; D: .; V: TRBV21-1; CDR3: CASIRGRTGPNQPQHF; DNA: TGTGCCAGCATTCGGGGCAGGACAGGGCCTAATCAGCCCCAGCATTTT
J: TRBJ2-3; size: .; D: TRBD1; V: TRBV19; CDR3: CASSIGTGGATDTQYF; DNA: TGTGCCAGTAGTATAGGGACAGGGGGCGCTACAGATACGCAGTATTTT
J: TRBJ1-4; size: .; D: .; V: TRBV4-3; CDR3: CASSPRINEKLFF; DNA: TGCGCCAGCAGCCCACGAATTAATGAAAAACTGTTTTTT
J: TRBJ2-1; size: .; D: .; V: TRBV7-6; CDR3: CASSPRWGAGRNEQFF; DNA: TGTGCCAGCAGCCCTCGATGGGGGGCGGGAAGGAATGAGCAGTTCTTC
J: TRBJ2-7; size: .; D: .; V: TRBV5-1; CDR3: CASSRASYEQYF; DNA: TGCGCCAGCAGCCGGGCCTCCTACGAGCAGTACTTC
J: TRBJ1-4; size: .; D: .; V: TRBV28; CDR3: CASLTGGGNEKLFF; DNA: TGTGCCAGCCTGACAGGAGGGGGTAATGAAAAACTGTTTTTT
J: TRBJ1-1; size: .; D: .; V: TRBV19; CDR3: CASSIVGLTDSGKNTEAFF; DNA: TGTGCCAGTAGTATAGTGGGACTGACGGACAGCGGAAAGAACACTGAAGCTTTCTTT
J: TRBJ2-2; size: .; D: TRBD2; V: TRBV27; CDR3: CASSLASGGKNTGELFF; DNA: TGTGCCAGCAGTTTGGCTAGCGGGGGGAAGAACACCGGGGAGCTGTTTTTT
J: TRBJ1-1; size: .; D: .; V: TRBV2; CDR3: CASSVTGYTEAFF; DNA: TGTGCCAGCAGTGTTACGGGATACACTGAAGCTTTCTTT
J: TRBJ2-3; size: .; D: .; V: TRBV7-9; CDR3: CASSLARASTDTQYF; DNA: TGTGCCAGCAGCTTAGCTAGGGCTAGCACAGATACGCAGTATTTT
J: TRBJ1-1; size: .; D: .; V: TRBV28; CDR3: CASSLVQAGTEAFF; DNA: TGTGCCAGCAGTTTAGTGCAGGCCGGCACTGAAGCTTTCTTT
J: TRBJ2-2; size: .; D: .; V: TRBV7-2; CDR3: CASSLTGSSGELFF; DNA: TGTGCCAGCAGCTTAACTGGGAGCTCCGGGGAGCTGTTTTTT
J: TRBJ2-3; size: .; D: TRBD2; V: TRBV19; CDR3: CASNGLAGVSDTQYF; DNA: TGTGCCAGTAACGGACTAGCGGGAGTCTCAGATACGCAGTATTTT
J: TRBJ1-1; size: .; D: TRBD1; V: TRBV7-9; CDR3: CASSLRGLNTEAFF; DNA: TGTGCCAGCAGCTTAAGGGGGCTGAACACTGAAGCTTTCTTT
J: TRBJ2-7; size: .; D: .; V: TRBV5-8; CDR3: CASSFGPRDEQYF; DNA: TGTGCCAGCAGCTTCGGCCCTAGGGACGAGCAGTACTTC
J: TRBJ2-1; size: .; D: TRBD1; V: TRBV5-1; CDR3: CASSGGTGGYNEQFF; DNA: TGCGCCAGCAGCGGAGGGACAGGGGGGTACAATGAGCAGTTCTTC
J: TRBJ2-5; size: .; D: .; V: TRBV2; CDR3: CAISEDRVGTQYF; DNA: TGTGCCATCAGTGAGGACCGGGTTGGGACCCAGTACTTC